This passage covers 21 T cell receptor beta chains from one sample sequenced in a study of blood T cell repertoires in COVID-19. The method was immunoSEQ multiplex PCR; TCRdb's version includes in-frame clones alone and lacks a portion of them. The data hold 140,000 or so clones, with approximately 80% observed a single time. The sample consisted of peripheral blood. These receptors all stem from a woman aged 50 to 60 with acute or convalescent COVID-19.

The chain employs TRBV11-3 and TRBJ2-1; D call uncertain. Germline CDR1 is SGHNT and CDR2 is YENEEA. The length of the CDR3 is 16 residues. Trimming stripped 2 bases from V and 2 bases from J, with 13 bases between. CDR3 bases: TGTGCCAGCAGCTTAAATGCGAGAACAGCCTACAATGAGCAGTTCTTC. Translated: CASSLNARTAYNEQFF.

The CDR3 region has the DNA TGTGCCAGCAGTGGATCGGCAGGGGGCTCCTACAATGAGCAGTTCTTC. Its protein is CASSGSAGGSYNEQFF. The V and J genes are TRBV25-1 and TRBJ2-1; TRBD1 aligns across 7 bases. Germline-derived CDR1 and CDR2 are MGHDK and SYGVNS. This CDR3 comprises 16 residues. V trimming: 4 bases; J trimming: 0 bases; junction bases outside the gene matches: 6. The complete variable domain, with remaining parts taken from reference TRBV25-1 and TRBJ2-1, reads EADIYQTPRYLVIGTGKKITLECSQTMGHDKMYWYQQDPGMELHLIHYSYGVNSTEKGDLSSESTVSRIRTEHFPLTLESARPSHTSQYLCASSGSAGGSYNEQFFGPGTRLTVL.

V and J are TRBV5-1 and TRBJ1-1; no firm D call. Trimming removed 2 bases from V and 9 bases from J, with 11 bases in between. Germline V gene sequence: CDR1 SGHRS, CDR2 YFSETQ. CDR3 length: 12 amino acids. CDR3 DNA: TGCGCCAGCAGCTTAATGTCCCTTAAAGCTTTCTTT. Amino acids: CASSLMSLKAFF.

CDR3 protein: CASSLTGGEQPQHF. The CDR3 nucleotides read TGTGCCAGTAGCTTAACAGGGGGAGAACAGCCCCAGCATTTT. V is TRBV19 and J is TRBJ1-5; TRBD1 matches at 8 bases. CDR3 length: 14 amino acids. Trimming at V came to 6 bases and at J to 7 bases, leaving 8 bases not matched to a gene. Germline values: CDR1 LNHDA, CDR2 SQIVND (reference sequence).

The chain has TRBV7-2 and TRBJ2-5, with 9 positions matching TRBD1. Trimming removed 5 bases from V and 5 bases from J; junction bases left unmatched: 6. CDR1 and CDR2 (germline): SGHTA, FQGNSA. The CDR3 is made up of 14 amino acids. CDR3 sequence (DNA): TGTGCCAGCAGCAGGGGACAGGGAGGTGAGACCCAGTACTTC. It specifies CASSRGQGGETQYF.

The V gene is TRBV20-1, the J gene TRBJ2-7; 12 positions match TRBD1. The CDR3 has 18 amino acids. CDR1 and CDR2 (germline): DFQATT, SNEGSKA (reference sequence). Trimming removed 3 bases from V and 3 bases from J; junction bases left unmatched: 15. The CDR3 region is CSASGGGTGGSTGYEQYF. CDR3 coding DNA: TGCAGTGCTAGTGGGGGCGGGACAGGGGGCTCGACTGGCTACGAGCAGTACTTC.

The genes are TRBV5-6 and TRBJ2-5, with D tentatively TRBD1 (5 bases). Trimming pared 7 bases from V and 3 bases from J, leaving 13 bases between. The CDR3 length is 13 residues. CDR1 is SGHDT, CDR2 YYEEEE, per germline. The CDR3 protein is CASYRGAEETQYF. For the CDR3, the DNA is TGTGCCAGCTACCGTGGGGCCGAAGAGACCCAGTACTTC. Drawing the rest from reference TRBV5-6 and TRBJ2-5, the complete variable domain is DAGVTQSPTHLIKTRGQQVTLRCSPKSGHDTVSWYQQALGQGPQFIFQYYEEEERQRGNFPDRFSGHQFPNYSSELNVNALLLGDSALYLCASYRGAEETQYFGPGTRLLVL.

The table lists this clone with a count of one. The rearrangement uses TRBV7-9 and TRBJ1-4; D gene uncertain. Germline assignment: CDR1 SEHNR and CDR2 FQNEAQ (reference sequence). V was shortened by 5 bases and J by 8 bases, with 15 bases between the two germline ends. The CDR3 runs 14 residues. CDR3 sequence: CASSQVSVGEKLFF. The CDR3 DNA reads TGTGCCAGCAGCCAAGTAAGCGTCGGGGAAAAACTGTTTTTT.

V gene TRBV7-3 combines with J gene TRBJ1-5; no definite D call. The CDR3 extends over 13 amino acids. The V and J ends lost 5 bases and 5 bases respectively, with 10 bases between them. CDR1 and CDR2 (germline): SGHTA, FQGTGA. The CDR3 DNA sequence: TGTGCCAGCAGCCCACAGAACGATCAGCCCCAGCATTTT. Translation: CASSPQNDQPQHF. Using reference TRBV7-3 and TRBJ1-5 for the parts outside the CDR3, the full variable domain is GAGVSQTPSNKVTEKGKYVELRCDPISGHTALYWYRQSLGQGPEFLIYFQGTGAADDSGLPNDRFFAVRPEGSVSTLKIQRTERGDSAVYLCASSPQNDQPQHFGDGTRLSIL.

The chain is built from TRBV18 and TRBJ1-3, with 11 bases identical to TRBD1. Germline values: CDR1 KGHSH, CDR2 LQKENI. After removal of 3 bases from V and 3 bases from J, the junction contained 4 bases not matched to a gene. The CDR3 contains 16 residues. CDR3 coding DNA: TGTGCCAGCTCACCTGGACAGGGGGCGTTTGGAAACACCATATATTTT. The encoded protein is CASSPGQGAFGNTIYF.

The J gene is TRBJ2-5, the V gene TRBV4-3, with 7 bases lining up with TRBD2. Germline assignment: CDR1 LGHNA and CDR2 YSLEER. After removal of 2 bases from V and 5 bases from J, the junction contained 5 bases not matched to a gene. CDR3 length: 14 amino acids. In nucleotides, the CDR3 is TGCGCCAGCAGCCAAAACTGGGGGGGGGAGACCCAGTACTTC. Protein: CASSQNWGGETQYF.

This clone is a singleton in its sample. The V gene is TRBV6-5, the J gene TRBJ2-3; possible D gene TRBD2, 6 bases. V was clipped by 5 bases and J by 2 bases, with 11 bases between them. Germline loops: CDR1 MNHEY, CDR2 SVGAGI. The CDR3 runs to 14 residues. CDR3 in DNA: TGTGCCAGCAGTACGGAGGGGAACACAGATACGCAGTATTTT. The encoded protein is CASSTEGNTDTQYF.

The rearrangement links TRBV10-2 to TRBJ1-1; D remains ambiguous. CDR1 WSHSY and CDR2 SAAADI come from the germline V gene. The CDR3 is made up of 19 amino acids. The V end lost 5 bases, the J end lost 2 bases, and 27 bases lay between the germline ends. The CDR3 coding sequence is TGCGCCAGCAGTACCCCATCGGGCAGTGGGAGCCCTGGCAACACTGAAGCTTTCTTT. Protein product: CASSTPSGSGSPGNTEAFF.

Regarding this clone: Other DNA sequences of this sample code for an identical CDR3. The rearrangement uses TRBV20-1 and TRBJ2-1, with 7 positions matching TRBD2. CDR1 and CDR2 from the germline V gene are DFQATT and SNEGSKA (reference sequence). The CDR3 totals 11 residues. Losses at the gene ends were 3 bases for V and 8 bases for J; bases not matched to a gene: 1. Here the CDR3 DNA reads TGCAGTGCTAGTCGGGGGGATGAGCAGTTCTTC. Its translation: CSASRGDEQFF.

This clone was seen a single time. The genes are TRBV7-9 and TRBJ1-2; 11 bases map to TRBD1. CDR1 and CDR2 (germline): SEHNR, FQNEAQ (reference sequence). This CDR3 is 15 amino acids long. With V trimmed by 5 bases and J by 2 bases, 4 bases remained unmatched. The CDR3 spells CASSPGQGVNYGYTF. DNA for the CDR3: TGTGCCAGCAGCCCGGGACAGGGGGTCAACTATGGCTACACCTTC.

The CDR3 is CASTPRGNNYGYTF. CDR3 nucleotides: TGTGCCAGTACCCCGCGGGGAAACAACTATGGCTACACCTTC. The chain has TRBV19 and TRBJ1-2; no definite D call. Per germline, CDR1 LNHDA and CDR2 SQIVND (reference sequence). CDR3 length equals 14 residues. V was shortened by 7 bases and J by 2 bases, with 14 bases between the two germline ends.

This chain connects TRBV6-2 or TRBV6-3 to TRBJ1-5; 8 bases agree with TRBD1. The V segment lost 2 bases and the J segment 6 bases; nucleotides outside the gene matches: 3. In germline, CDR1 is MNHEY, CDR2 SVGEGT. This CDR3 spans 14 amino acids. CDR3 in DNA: TGTGCCAGCAGTTACACAGGGGGGATTCAGCCCCAGCATTTT. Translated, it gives CASSYTGGIQPQHF.

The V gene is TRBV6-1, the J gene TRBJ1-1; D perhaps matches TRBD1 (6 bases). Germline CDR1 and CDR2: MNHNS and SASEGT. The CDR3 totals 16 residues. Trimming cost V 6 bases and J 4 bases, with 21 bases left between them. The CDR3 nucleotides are TGTGCCAGCAGGGAACAGGGAAAAGAGGGAGGCACTGAAGCTTTCTTT. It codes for CASREQGKEGGTEAFF.

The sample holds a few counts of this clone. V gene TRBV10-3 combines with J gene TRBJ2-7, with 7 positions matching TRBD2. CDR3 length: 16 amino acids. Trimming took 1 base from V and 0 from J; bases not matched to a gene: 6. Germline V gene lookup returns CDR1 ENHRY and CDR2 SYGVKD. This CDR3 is CAISELRDYNSYEQYF. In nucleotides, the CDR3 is TGTGCCATCAGTGAGTTGCGGGACTACAACTCCTACGAGCAGTACTTC.

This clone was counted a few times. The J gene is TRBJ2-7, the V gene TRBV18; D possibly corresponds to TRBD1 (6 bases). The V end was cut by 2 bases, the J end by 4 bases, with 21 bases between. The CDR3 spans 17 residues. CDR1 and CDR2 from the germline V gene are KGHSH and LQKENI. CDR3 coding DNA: TGTGCCAGCTCACCAACCCAGATCGGGACATCCCATTACGAGCAGTACTTC. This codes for CASSPTQIGTSHYEQYF.

CDR3 nucleotides: TGTGCCAGCAGCTTTGGGACTAGTGGGTACGAGCAGTACTTC. This encodes CASSFGTSGYEQYF. V gene TRBV7-2 combines with J gene TRBJ2-7, with 8 bases lining up with TRBD2. The CDR3 extends over 14 amino acids. Unmatched junction bases numbered 5, after V lost 3 bases and J lost 4 bases. Germline loops: CDR1 SGHTA, CDR2 FQGNSA.